A selection of T cell receptor beta chains follows, all from one sample in a study of T cell repertoires in cytomegalovirus infection. TCRdb re-analysed the reads in MiXCR, keeping a single row per CDR3 protein. Of roughly 320,000 distinct CDR3 sequences detected, over 7.5% appear once; the ten largest clones hold about 4.5%. Material: PBMCs. These receptor sequences come from a human donor in good health (CMV status not recorded). Some clones in this sample may be carry-over from other donors' samples. Each CDR3 is given with its conserved first and last residue. Fields, in order: J gene, clone size, D gene, V gene, CDR3 DNA, CDR3 protein. D genes are given only for firm matches. Expanded clones are given a class, and other clones once, few, many or no size at all.

TRBJ1-5	-	-	TRBV6-2/TRBV6-3	TGTGCCAGCAGCCCCTCAGGGCTCGGCAATCAGCCCCAGCATTTT	CASSPSGLGNQPQHF
TRBJ1-6	few	-	TRBV4-3	TGCGCCAGCAGCCAGAGGGTTGGTTTAGGAACAAATTCACCCCTCCACTTT	CASSQRVGLGTNSPLHF
TRBJ2-7	many	TRBD2	TRBV9	TGTGCCAGCAGCGTAGGAGCTAGCGGGTACGAGCAGTACTTC	CASSVGASGYEQYF
TRBJ2-3	few	-	TRBV27	TGTGCCAGCAGTTTGTCCGGCGGGGGCCACACAGATACGCAGTATTTT	CASSLSGGGHTDTQYF
TRBJ2-1	-	-	TRBV12-3/TRBV12-4	TGTGCCAGCGCGCCCATGGGTAACAATGAGCAGTTCTTC	CASAPMGNNEQFF
TRBJ1-1	few	-	TRBV7-2	TGTGCCAGCAGCCCAAGCCACACTGAAGCTTTCTTT	CASSPSHTEAFF
TRBJ1-1	-	TRBD1	TRBV28	TGTGCCAGCAGTTTACCGGGACAGGGTGAAGCTTTCTTT	CASSLPGQGEAFF
TRBJ2-5	few	TRBD2	TRBV6-2/TRBV6-3	TGTGCCAGCAGCTATCGGACTAGCGGGGGGTATTCAGAGACCCAGTACTTC	CASSYRTSGGYSETQYF
TRBJ2-2	-	-	TRBV11-2	TGTGCCAGCAGCCCGCATATAGGACCCGGGGAGCTGTTTTTT	CASSPHIGPGELFF
TRBJ2-3	few	TRBD2	TRBV7-2	TGTGCCAGCAGCCCGGTTGCGGGAGGAGGCACAGATACGCAGTATTTT	CASSPVAGGGTDTQYF
TRBJ2-3	-	-	TRBV7-8	TGTGCCAGCAGCTTAGGGTGGATAGCGATTAGCACAGATACGCAGTATTTT	CASSLGWIAISTDTQYF
TRBJ1-1	-	-	TRBV12-3/TRBV12-4	TGTGCCAGCAGCCGAGTGTCGGGGGCAGGTACTGAAGCTTTCTTT	CASSRVSGAGTEAFF
TRBJ2-1	-	-	TRBV19	TGTGCCAGTAGTCCCCGACGGGCGGGACCCCTTAGTGAGCAGTTCTTC	CASSPRRAGPLSEQFF
TRBJ1-3	many	-	TRBV15	TGTGCCACCAGCATGAGGACACCAGCCTCTGGAAACACCATATATTTT	CATSMRTPASGNTIYF
TRBJ2-4	few	-	TRBV6-2/TRBV6-3	TGTGCCAGCAGTTACGGTAAAAACATTCAGTACTTC	CASSYGKNIQYF
TRBJ2-3	once	TRBD2	TRBV2	TGTGCCAGCAGAGGACGACTAGCACAAGATACGCAGTATTTT	CASRGRLAQDTQYF
TRBJ2-1	-	-	TRBV28	TGTGCCTCAGAAGTATACAATGAGCAGTTCTTC	CASEVYNEQFF
TRBJ2-2	many	-	TRBV7-9	TGTGCCAGCAGGCCATCAGACGGCGGCACCGGGGAGCTGTTTTTT	CASRPSDGGTGELFF
TRBJ1-6	few	-	TRBV2	TGTGCCAGCACGGCGGGGGTCCATAATTCACCCCTCCACTTT	CASTAGVHNSPLHF
TRBJ1-1	many	-	TRBV7-6	TGTGCCAGCAGATTACTGGCGGGGACAACGAACACTGAAGCTTTCTTT	CASRLLAGTTNTEAFF
TRBJ1-2	few	-	TRBV10-3	TGTGCCATCAGTGAGTACACAGACTATGGCTACACCTTC	CAISEYTDYGYTF
TRBJ2-1	many	-	TRBV6-2/TRBV6-3	TGTGCCAGCAGCCCAGTTACTAGACACAATGAGCAGTTCTTC	CASSPVTRHNEQFF